The 20 T cell receptor beta chains below all came from one sample that was sequenced in a study of CD8 T cells in Susac syndrome. Reverse transcription of about 0.45 to 1 ug RNA was performed with random hexamers. In TCRdb, the immunoSEQ multiplex PCR reads were re-called with MiXCR into one record per CDR3 protein. This sample has about 170,000 distinct CDR3 sequences; roughly 95% occur once, and the top ten carry about 0.12%. Input material: CD4+ T cells from PBMCs. These receptors were collected from a human donor with Susac syndrome.

The chain is built from TRBV6-6 and TRBJ1-1, with D uncertain. There are 10 residues in the CDR3. Germline V CDR1 and CDR2: MNHNY, SVGAGI (reference sequence). V was cut by 5 bases and J by 13 bases, with 11 bases left in between. The CDR3 sequence: CASSEGSGFF. The CDR3, as DNA: TGTGCCAGCAGTGAGGGCTCCGGTTTCTTT.

The genes are TRBV7-2 and TRBJ2-7; D perhaps matches TRBD1 (6 bases). The CDR3 is 14 residues long. V was clipped by 1 base and J by 0 bases, with 7 bases between them. Germline V gene data show CDR1 as SGHTA and CDR2 as FQGNSA. The CDR3 nucleotides read TGTGCCAGCAGCTTAGACAGGGCCTCCTACGAGCAGTACTTC. Translated, it gives CASSLDRASYEQYF.

As for this clonotype: Sequence at one end of the junction differs from germline and may be a read error. The chain employs TRBV6-1 and TRBJ1-6; D is unclear. Germline CDR1 and CDR2: MNHNS and SASEGT. The CDR3 loop spans 11 amino acids. The CDR3 region is CASGMSKFYHF. CDR3 sequence (DNA): TGTGCCAGCGGGATGTCGAAATTTTACCATTTT.

The gene calls are TRBV18 and TRBJ1-1; D possibly corresponds to TRBD1 (6 bases). Germline CDR1 and CDR2: KGHSH and LQKENI. The CDR3 length is 15 residues. Trimming shortened V by 6 bases and J by 4 bases, and 18 bases separated the two germline ends. CDR3 loop: CASSTEGGARTEAFF. CDR3 sequence (DNA): TGTGCCAGCTCCACCGAGGGGGGGGCGCGCACTGAAGCTTTCTTT.

The J gene is TRBJ2-1, the V gene TRBV29-1; D ambiguous. Germline V gives CDR1 SQVTM, CDR2 ANQGSEA. This CDR3 comprises 15 residues. The V end was cut by 5 bases, the J end by 5 bases, with 19 bases between. This CDR3 is CSVSGVPPKDNEQFF. CDR3 bases: TGCAGCGTTTCCGGAGTCCCGCCGAAGGACAATGAGCAGTTCTTC.

The chain joins TRBV5-1 to TRBJ1-1; weak D call: TRBD1 (5 bases). CDR1 is SGHRS, CDR2 YFSETQ, per germline. The CDR3 loop spans 13 amino acids. Trimming took 3 bases from V and 4 from J, leaving 10 bases between them. CDR3 loop: CASSSGGSTEAFF. CDR3 DNA sequence: TGCGCCAGCAGCTCCGGGGGTAGCACTGAAGCTTTCTTT.

This clonotype appeared once. The gene calls are TRBV9 and TRBJ2-3; D possibly matches TRBD1 or TRBD2 (5 bases each). CDR1 is SGDLS, CDR2 YYNGEE, per germline. Trimming shortened V by 2 bases and J by 3 bases, and 10 bases separated the two germline ends. CDR3 size: 14 residues. The CDR3 coding sequence is TGTGCCAGCAGCGTCCGGGGCCTGACAGATACGCAGTATTTT. This encodes CASSVRGLTDTQYF. Complete variable domain (other parts from reference TRBV9 and TRBJ2-3): DSGVTQTPKHLITATGQRVTLRCSPRSGDLSVYWYQQSLDQGLQFLIQYYNGEERAKGNILERFSAQQFPDLHSELNLSSLELGDSALYFCASSVRGLTDTQYFGPGTRLTVL.

V is TRBV10-3 and J is TRBJ1-6, with D uncertain. The CDR3 loop spans 14 amino acids. CDR1 and CDR2 from the germline V gene are ENHRY and SYGVKD. Trimming took off 2 bases at V and 1 base at J, with 3 bases between the two ends. CDR3 coding DNA: TGTGCCATCAGTGAGGGGTCCTATAATTCACCCCTCCACTTT. Its protein is CAISEGSYNSPLHF.

The J gene is TRBJ1-1, the V gene TRBV7-9; no definite D call. The germline V gene encodes CDR1 SEHNR and CDR2 FQNEAQ (reference sequence). Trimming stripped 5 bases from V and 1 base from J, with 8 bases between. The CDR3 consists of 13 residues. The CDR3 loop reads CASSPRENTEAFF. In DNA form, the CDR3 reads TGTGCCAGCAGCCCAAGGGAGAACACTGAAGCTTTCTTT. The variable domain in full, completed from reference TRBV7-9 and TRBJ1-1, reads DTGVSQNPRHKITKRGQNVTFRCDPISEHNRLYWYRQTLGQGPEFLTYFQNEAQLEKSRLLSDRFSAERPKGSFSTLEIQRTEQGDSAMYLCASSPRENTEAFFGQGTRLTVV.

This clonotype appeared a single time. This chain uses TRBV4-3 with TRBJ2-7, with D unclear. V was cut by 1 base and J by 6 bases, with 7 bases left in between. The germline CDR1 and CDR2 sequences are LGHNA and YSLEER. The CDR3 is 12 residues long. The CDR3 DNA reads TGCGCCAGCAGCCAAGCGAACGGCGAGCAGTACTTC. Translation gives CASSQANGEQYF.

In its sample, this clonotype was seen once. In DNA, the CDR3 is TGTGCCAGCAGTTACGACGGCGATTCACCCCTCCACTTT. Its translation is CASSYDGDSPLHF. This chain links TRBV6-5 with TRBJ1-6; D uncertain. V lost 2 bases, J lost 8 bases, and 7 bases lay in between. Per germline, CDR1 MNHEY and CDR2 SVGAGI. The CDR3 extends over 13 amino acids.

The V gene is TRBV7-9, the J gene TRBJ1-1; possibly TRBD1 for D (6 bases). Germline V CDR1 and CDR2: SEHNR, FQNEAQ (reference sequence). Trimming removed 5 bases from V and 1 base from J, with 17 bases in between. The CDR3 spans 16 residues. CDR3 DNA: TGTGCCAGCAGCCAGACCCGGACAGCGCAGAACACTGAAGCTTTCTTT. Its translation: CASSQTRTAQNTEAFF.

Turning to this clonotype: This CDR3 is missing its conserved last phenylalanine or tryptophan, likely due to a read error. It is unclear where the CDR3 begins or ends on the DNA, so no DNA is shown, and the CDR3 is as TCRdb lists it. V gene TRBV7-2 combines with J gene TRBJ2-7; the listed D gene, TRBD2, was not tested against the DNA. The CDR3 region is 13 residues in length, termini included. Germline V gene sequence: CDR1 SGHTA, CDR2 FQGNSA. The CDR3 sequence: CASSPDATLPPTI.

The V and J genes are TRBV29-1 and TRBJ1-2; D remains ambiguous. There are 12 residues in the CDR3. The germline V and J ends were trimmed by 7 bases and 4 bases, with 13 bases remaining between them. The germline V gene encodes CDR1 SQVTM and CDR2 ANQGSEA. The CDR3 DNA is TGCAGCGCTCAGGCCGATCTCTATGGCTACACCTTC. This translates into CSAQADLYGYTF.

The CDR3 reads CAIIGGPDNEQFF. The CDR3 coding sequence is TGTGCCATCATCGGGGGGCCGGACAATGAGCAGTTCTTC. The chain joins TRBV10-3 to TRBJ2-1; the D gene is possibly TRBD2 (7 bases). V was pared by 7 bases and J by 5 bases, with 12 bases between. Germline V lookup: CDR1 ENHRY, CDR2 SYGVKD. CDR3 length equals 13 residues.

This chain joins TRBV5-1 and TRBJ2-1, with 9 bases lining up with TRBD1. Trimming cost V 0 bases and J 6 bases; bases outside gene matches: 1. Germline CDR1 is SGHRS and CDR2 is YFSETQ. The CDR3 is 14 residues long. As DNA, the CDR3 is TGCGCCAGCAGCTTGGAGACAGGGGGCAATGAGCAGTTCTTC. The encoded protein is CASSLETGGNEQFF.

This clonotype came up once. V is TRBV28 and J is TRBJ1-1; 10 positions agree with TRBD1. Germline-derived CDR1 and CDR2 are MDHEN and SYDVKM. The CDR3 spans 14 residues. The ends lost 2 bases at V and 8 bases at J; junction bases unmatched: 5. In nucleotides, the CDR3 is TGTGCCAGCAGTTTAATGCGGGGACAGGGGGAAGCTTTCTTT. Amino acids: CASSLMRGQGEAFF. The full variable domain, rest sourced from reference TRBV28 and TRBJ1-1, is DVKVTQSSRYLVKRTGEKVFLECVQDMDHENMFWYRQDPGLGLRLIYFSYDVKMKEKGDIPEGYSVSREKKERFSLILESASTNQTSMYLCASSLMRGQGEAFFGQGTRLTVV.

The V call is TRBV7-2, the J call TRBJ1-5, with D perhaps TRBD1 (5 bases). Looked up from germline, CDR1 is SGHTA and CDR2 is FQGNSA. The V gene lost 6 bases and the J gene lost 6 bases, with 12 bases spanning the gap. There are 13 residues in the CDR3. The CDR3 sequence is CASSRDLGQPQHF. DNA for the CDR3: TGTGCCAGCAGTAGGGACCTGGGTCAGCCCCAGCATTTT.

The rearrangement joins TRBV2 to TRBJ1-1; D remains ambiguous. The CDR3 loop spans 13 amino acids. The germline V gene has CDR1 SNHLY and CDR2 FYNNEI. V shed 6 bases and J shed 1 base, with 9 bases lying between them. CDR3 sequence: CASRETENTEAFF. Written as DNA, the CDR3 is TGTGCCAGCAGGGAAACAGAGAACACTGAAGCTTTCTTT. Complete variable domain (other parts from reference TRBV2 and TRBJ1-1): EPEVTQTPSHQVTQMGQEVILRCVPISNHLYFYWYRQILGQKVEFLVSFYNNEISEKSEIFDDQFSVERPDGSNFTLKIRSTKLEDSAMYFCASRETENTEAFFGQGTRLTVV.

V is TRBV15 and J is TRBJ2-1; D unclear. The CDR3 spans 14 residues. Trimming removed 6 bases from V and 0 bases from J, with 9 bases in between. The germline CDR1 and CDR2 sequences are LNHNV and YYDKDF (reference sequence). CDR3 sequence (DNA): TGTGCCACCAGTAGACATGGCTCCTACAATGAGCAGTTCTTC. It codes for CATSRHGSYNEQFF.